These 10 T cell receptor beta chains originate from one sample sequenced in a study of OX40 agonist ivuxolimab in advanced cancers. Data came from immunoSEQ multiplex PCR; TCRdb stores just in-frame clones and leaves some out. The data show approximately 89,000 clones, 91% seen once. The sequencing used CD4+ or CD8+ T cells sorted from blood, collected in a trial of the OX40 agonist ivuxolimab. All receptors come from an adult with an advanced solid tumor such as melanoma, head and neck, liver or kidney cancer.

The CDR3: CASNAGTGLVQPQHF. The CDR3 nucleotides read TGTGCCAGTAACGCCGGGACAGGGTTAGTTCAGCCCCAGCATTTT. V gene TRBV28 combines with J gene TRBJ1-5; TRBD1 matches at 9 bases. With V trimmed by 9 bases and J by 6 bases, 12 bases remained unmatched. The germline gives CDR1 MDHEN, CDR2 SYDVKM. The CDR3 is 15 residues long.

In DNA, the CDR3 is TGTGCCAGCAGCGTAGCGCCTAGCGGGATAGGCATCCAAGAGACCCAGTACTTC. This translates into CASSVAPSGIGIQETQYF. The V gene is TRBV9, the J gene TRBJ2-5, with 9 bases aligning to TRBD2. Trimming took 0 bases from V and 1 from J; bases not matched to a gene: 10. The CDR3 has 18 residues. Looked up from germline, CDR1 is SGDLS and CDR2 is YYNGEE.

The CDR3 is CASSVNPNQETQYF. CDR3 bases: TGTGCCAGCAGCGTAAACCCTAACCAAGAGACCCAGTACTTC. This chain links TRBV9 with TRBJ2-5, with no clear D. Trimming took off 1 base at V and 0 bases at J, with 7 bases between the two ends. The germline gives CDR1 SGDLS, CDR2 YYNGEE. This CDR3 is 14 amino acids long.

J is TRBJ1-4 and V is TRBV27, with TRBD1 as a possible D gene (6 bases). Germline CDR1 reads MNHEY; CDR2 reads SMNVEV (reference sequence). Trimming took off 8 bases at V and 6 bases at J, with 16 bases between the two ends. The CDR3 runs 14 residues. The CDR3 DNA sequence: TGTGCCAGCGGAGGGGGGGGGATATATGAAAAACTGTTTTTT. Translating gives CASGGGGIYEKLFF. The full variable domain, with the rest looked up from reference TRBV27 and TRBJ1-4, is EAQVTQNPRYLITVTGKKLTVTCSQNMNHEYMSWYRQDPGLGLRQIYYSMNVEVTDKGDVPEGYKVSRKEKRNFPLILESPSPNQTSLYFCASGGGGIYEKLFFGSGTQLSVL.

This rearrangement joins TRBV7-2 to TRBJ1-2; unclear D gene. The germline V and J ends were trimmed by 5 bases and 7 bases, with 14 bases remaining between them. The CDR3 has 13 residues. The germline V gene encodes CDR1 SGHTA and CDR2 FQGNSA. CDR3 loop: CASSADGPGGYTF. The CDR3 nucleotides are TGTGCCAGCAGCGCCGACGGGCCGGGTGGCTACACCTTC.

This clone was picked up one time. The V call is TRBV10-1, the J call TRBJ2-3; 8 nucleotides agree with TRBD2. With 3 bases clipped from V and 0 bases from J, the junction kept 5 bases outside the gene matches. Germline V gene data show CDR1 as WNHNN and CDR2 as SYGVQD (reference sequence). The CDR3 totals 16 residues. The CDR3 DNA reads TGCGCCAGCAGTGACCATAGCGGGGCTAGCACAGATACGCAGTATTTT. Translating it yields CASSDHSGASTDTQYF.

The chain is built from TRBV10-2 and TRBJ2-5; D unresolved. Germline V gene sequence: CDR1 WSHSY, CDR2 SAAADI. V was pared by 10 bases and J by 7 bases, with 13 bases between. The CDR3 length is 11 residues. The CDR3: CATSLLGTQYF. Here the CDR3 DNA reads TGCGCCACCTCCTTATTGGGGACCCAGTACTTC.

The chain uses TRBV9 and TRBJ2-1; TRBD2 matches 8 bases. Unmatched junction bases numbered 4, after V lost 0 bases and J lost 5 bases. The CDR3 contains 15 residues. In germline, CDR1 is SGDLS, CDR2 YYNGEE. CDR3 sequence: CASSVALAVNNEQFF. The CDR3 coding sequence is TGTGCCAGCAGCGTAGCACTAGCGGTTAACAATGAGCAGTTCTTC.

V and J are TRBV9 and TRBJ2-1; 9 bases match TRBD2. The CDR3 spans 15 residues. Germline CDR1 reads SGDLS; CDR2 reads YYNGEE. After removal of 0 bases from V and 6 bases from J, the junction contained 4 bases not matched to a gene. The CDR3, as DNA: TGTGCCAGCAGCGTAGGGCTAGCGGGGCGCAATGAGCAGTTCTTC. Its protein is CASSVGLAGRNEQFF.

J is TRBJ2-5 and V is TRBV9, with 10 bases aligning to TRBD2. The J segment lost 5 bases and the V segment lost 1 base, leaving 8 bases of the junction unmatched. Looked up from germline, CDR1 is SGDLS and CDR2 is YYNGEE. The CDR3 is 16 amino acids. The CDR3 here is CASSVYTGAGGETQYF. DNA of the CDR3: TGTGCCAGCAGCGTATACACGGGAGCGGGAGGGGAGACCCAGTACTTC. The full variable domain, rest sourced from reference TRBV9 and TRBJ2-5, is DSGVTQTPKHLITATGQRVTLRCSPRSGDLSVYWYQQSLDQGLQFLIQYYNGEERAKGNILERFSAQQFPDLHSELNLSSLELGDSALYFCASSVYTGAGGETQYFGPGTRLLVL.